One sample yielded the 13 T cell receptor beta chains listed below, sequenced in a study of blood T cell repertoires in COVID-19. Using immunoSEQ multiplex PCR, the repertoire was profiled, and TCRdb retains in-frame clones only, with some absent. The sample has 180,000 or so clones, 70% to 80% seen once; the top ten hold around 7.9%. The sequenced material came from peripheral blood. The source of these receptors is a woman in her fifties or sixties with active or convalescent COVID-19.

The chain couples TRBV7-2 to TRBJ2-5; D possibly corresponds to TRBD2 (7 bases). Deletions cut 5 bases from V and 2 bases from J, with 15 bases between. The CDR3 is made up of 15 amino acids. Germline V gives CDR1 SGHTA, CDR2 FQGNSA. Here the CDR3 DNA reads TGTGCCAGCAGCCCGAGGGGGGGGTGGCAAGAGACCCAGTACTTC. It encodes CASSPRGGWQETQYF. Looking up the rest from reference TRBV7-2 and TRBJ2-5 gives the full variable domain: GAGVSQSPSNKVTEKGKDVELRCDPISGHTALYWYRQSLGQGLEFLIYFQGNSAPDKSGLPSDRFSAERTGGSVSTLTIQRTQQEDSAVYLCASSPRGGWQETQYFGPGTRLLVL.

The CDR3: CASSTYGDSVAFF. The CDR3 region has the DNA TGTGCCAGCAGTACCTATGGGGACAGCGTGGCTTTCTTT. The chain uses TRBV12-3 or TRBV12-4 and TRBJ1-1; TRBD1 aligns across 7 bases. The CDR3 is 13 residues long. J lost 11 bases, V lost 5 bases, and 11 bases had no gene match.

This chain connects TRBV20-1 to TRBJ2-2; D possibly corresponds to TRBD2 (7 bases). V lost 3 bases, J lost 1 base, and 12 bases lay in between. CDR1 DFQATT and CDR2 SNEGSKA come from the germline V gene (reference sequence). This CDR3 region has 15 residues. The CDR3 DNA follows: TGCAGTGCTAGTCGCGGGGGCCAGAACACCGGGGAGCTGTTTTTT. Residues: CSASRGGQNTGELFF.

This clone was seen repeatedly, ten times or more. The chain has TRBV7-9 and TRBJ1-6; a possible D gene is TRBD1 (5 bases). Trimming took off 5 bases at V and 9 bases at J, with 14 bases between the two ends. The CDR3 extends over 14 amino acids. CDR1 and CDR2 from the germline V gene are SEHNR and FQNEAQ (reference sequence). In DNA form, the CDR3 reads TGTGCCAGCAGCCCGGGGGGTTGGGGTTCACCCCTCCACTTT. Amino acids: CASSPGGWGSPLHF.

This chain connects TRBV4-3 to TRBJ1-2; D unclear. This CDR3 contains 15 residues. The germline CDR1 and CDR2 sequences are LGHNA and YSLEER. V lost 0 bases and J lost 4, with 12 bases in between. CDR3 amino acids: CASSQEARHIYGYTF. DNA for the CDR3: TGCGCCAGCAGCCAAGAGGCCAGGCATATCTATGGCTACACCTTC.

V is TRBV10-3 and J is TRBJ2-1; 8 bases are a match to TRBD1. V was clipped by 4 bases and J by 7 bases; unmatched bases: 6. This CDR3 region has 14 residues. In germline, CDR1 is ENHRY, CDR2 SYGVKD. CDR3 protein: CAISATGEVNEQFF. The DNA of the CDR3 is TGTGCCATCAGTGCGACAGGGGAGGTGAATGAGCAGTTCTTC.

The chain uses TRBV5-4 and TRBJ2-3, with TRBD1 matching over 7 bases. Trimming at V came to 0 bases and at J to 2 bases, leaving 3 bases not matched to a gene. Germline lookup yields CDR1 SGHNT and CDR2 YYREEE (reference sequence). The CDR3 covers 15 residues. The CDR3 nucleotides read TGTGCCAGCAGCTTGGACAGGGGCAACACAGATACGCAGTATTTT. Amino acids: CASSLDRGNTDTQYF.

The chain employs TRBV2 and TRBJ2-1; D not certain. The V end lost 6 bases, the J end lost 5 bases, and 14 bases lay between the germline ends. Germline V gives CDR1 SNHLY, CDR2 FYNNEI. The CDR3 is 14 amino acids. CDR3 nucleotides: TGTGCCAGCAGGGCCGGGTCCAACAACAATGAGCAGTTCTTC. Translated, it gives CASRAGSNNNEQFF. Drawing the rest from reference TRBV2 and TRBJ2-1, the complete variable domain is EPEVTQTPSHQVTQMGQEVILRCVPISNHLYFYWYRQILGQKVEFLVSFYNNEISEKSEIFDDQFSVERPDGSNFTLKIRSTKLEDSAMYFCASRAGSNNNEQFFGPGTRLTVL.

This clone was picked up one time. The V call is TRBV27, the J call TRBJ1-5; a possible D gene is TRBD1 (5 bases). Deletions cut 0 bases from V and 4 bases from J, with 16 bases between. Germline loops: CDR1 MNHEY, CDR2 SMNVEV (reference sequence). The CDR3 spans 17 residues. The CDR3: CASSLSGAAFTNQPQHF. The CDR3, as DNA: TGTGCCAGCAGTTTATCTGGGGCGGCGTTTACTAATCAGCCCCAGCATTTT.

In its sample, this clone was seen once. The V and J genes are TRBV5-1 and TRBJ2-7; D might be TRBD1 (5 bases). This CDR3 has 16 residues. Trimming cost V 0 bases and J 1 base, with 14 bases left between them. Germline V gene sequence: CDR1 SGHRS, CDR2 YFSETQ. CDR3 sequence reads: CASSLVGAGNSYEQYF. Written as DNA, the CDR3 is TGCGCCAGCAGCTTGGTTGGGGCAGGGAATTCCTACGAGCAGTACTTC. The whole variable domain, filled in from reference TRBV5-1 and TRBJ2-7, reads KAGVTQTPRYLIKTRGQQVTLSCSPISGHRSVSWYQQTPGQGLQFLFEYFSETQRNKGNFPGRFSGRQFSNSRSEMNVSTLELGDSALYLCASSLVGAGNSYEQYFGPGTRLTVT.

This clone was counted only a few times. V and J are TRBV19 and TRBJ1-6; D might be TRBD1 (6 bases). This CDR3 is built from 15 residues. The ends were cut back, 7 bases at V and 3 bases at J, with 13 bases in the middle. The germline CDR1 and CDR2 sequences are LNHDA and SQIVND (reference sequence). Here the CDR3 DNA reads TGTGCCAGTAAATTCCAGGGGTTCTATAATTCACCCCTCCACTTT. Its protein product is CASKFQGFYNSPLHF.

The rearrangement links TRBV6-6 to TRBJ2-1; 9 nucleotides line up with TRBD2. Germline trimming cut 2 bases from V and 6 bases from J; bases unmatched to any gene: 2. CDR3 length: 14 amino acids. Per the germline V gene, CDR1 is MNHNY and CDR2 is SVGAGI (reference sequence). The CDR3 DNA is TGTGCCAGCAGTTACGCGGGAGGGCCCAATGAGCAGTTCTTC. It is translated as CASSYAGGPNEQFF.

The V gene is TRBV6-5, the J gene TRBJ2-2; a possible D gene is TRBD1 (6 bases). CDR1 is MNHEY and CDR2 is SVGAGI in the germline V gene. The ends were cut back, 8 bases at V and 5 bases at J, with 15 bases in the middle. The CDR3 extends over 14 amino acids. The CDR3 sequence is CASPEDRETGELFF. CDR3 coding DNA: TGTGCCAGCCCTGAGGACAGAGAAACCGGGGAGCTGTTTTTT.